This T cell receptor beta chain emerged from a study of OX40 agonist ivuxolimab in advanced cancers. Looking at the study overall: From about 23 to 85 years was the age range, with a mean of around 54 years, and roughly 83% were male. Checkpoint inhibitors had been given previously to under 50% of patients. Points from the study as a whole: The antigens recognized by the expanded peripheral T cells, that is their antigen specificity, were not determined. Expanded clones were, on average, more numerous in CD8+ T cells than in CD4+.

This CDR3 is 20 amino acids long. As for this clone: Its specificity is unknown.

Here immunoSEQ multiplex PCR was the method, and the copy in TCRdb shows in-frame clones only, minus some. The table has some 86,000 clones, roughly 94% seen once. The material sequenced was CD4+ or CD8+ T cells sorted from blood, taken in a trial of the OX40 agonist ivuxolimab. This sequence was found in an adult with an advanced solid tumor such as melanoma, head and neck, liver or kidney cancer. The chain couples TRBV21-1 to TRBJ1-1; the D call in the table, TRBD1, was not verified against the DNA. TRBV21-1 is termed a pseudogene. The CDR3 DNA reads TGTGCCAGCCCCAACAGGGGGATCAGCCTAATTCCCCCCATGAACACTGAAGCTTTCTTT. Translating it yields CASPNRGISLIPPMNTEAFF.